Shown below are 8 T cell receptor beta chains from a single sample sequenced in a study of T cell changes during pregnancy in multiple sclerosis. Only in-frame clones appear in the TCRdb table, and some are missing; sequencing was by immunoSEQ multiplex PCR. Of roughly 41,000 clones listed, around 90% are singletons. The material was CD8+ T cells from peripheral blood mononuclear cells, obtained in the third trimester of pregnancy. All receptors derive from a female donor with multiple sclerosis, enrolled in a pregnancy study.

The CDR3, as DNA: TGTGCCAGCATCCCGCTTTTCCAGGGTACAGGAAACACCATATATTTT. Translation gives CASIPLFQGTGNTIYF. This sequence joins TRBV2 and TRBJ1-3; tentatively, D is TRBD1 (5 bases). V gave up 7 bases and J gave up 4 bases, with 20 bases separating them. Germline CDR1 is SNHLY and CDR2 is FYNNEI. The CDR3 sequence is 16 residues long.

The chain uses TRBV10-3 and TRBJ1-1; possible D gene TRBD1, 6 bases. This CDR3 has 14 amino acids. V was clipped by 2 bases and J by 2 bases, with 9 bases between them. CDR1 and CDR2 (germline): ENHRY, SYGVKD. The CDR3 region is CAISEPDRNTEAFF. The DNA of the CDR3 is TGTGCCATCAGTGAGCCGGACAGAAACACTGAAGCTTTCTTT.

CDR3 sequence: CASSTPDRENYGYTF. As DNA, the CDR3 is TGTGCCAGCAGTACGCCGGACAGGGAAAACTATGGCTACACCTTC. V is TRBV28 and J is TRBJ1-2; 8 bases line up with TRBD1. The V and J ends lost 5 bases and 2 bases, in that order; junction bases with no gene match: 7. Germline CDR1 is MDHEN and CDR2 is SYDVKM. This CDR3 spans 15 amino acids.

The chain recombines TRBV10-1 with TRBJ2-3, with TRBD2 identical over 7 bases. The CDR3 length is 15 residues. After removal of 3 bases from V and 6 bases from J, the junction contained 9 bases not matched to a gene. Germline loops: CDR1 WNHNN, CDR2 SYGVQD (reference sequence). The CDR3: CASSETSGVRDTQYF. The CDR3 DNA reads TGCGCCAGCAGTGAAACCAGCGGGGTCAGGGATACGCAGTATTTT.

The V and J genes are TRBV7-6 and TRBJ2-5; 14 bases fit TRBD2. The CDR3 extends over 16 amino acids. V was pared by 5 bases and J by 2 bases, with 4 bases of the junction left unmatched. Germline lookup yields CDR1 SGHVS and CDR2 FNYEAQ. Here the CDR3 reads CASSPRLAGGQETQYF. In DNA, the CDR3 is TGTGCCAGCAGCCCGCGACTAGCGGGGGGGCAAGAGACCCAGTACTTC. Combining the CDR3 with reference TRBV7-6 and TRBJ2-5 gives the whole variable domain GAGVSQSPRYKVTKRGQDVALRCDPISGHVSLYWYRQALGQGPEFLTYFNYEAQQDKSGLPNDRFSAERPEGSISTLTIQRTEQRDSAMYRCASSPRLAGGQETQYFGPGTRLLVL.

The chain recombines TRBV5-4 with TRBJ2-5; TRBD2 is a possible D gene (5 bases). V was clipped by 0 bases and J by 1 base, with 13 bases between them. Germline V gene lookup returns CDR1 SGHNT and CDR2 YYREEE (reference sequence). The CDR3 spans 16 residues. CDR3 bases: TGTGCCAGCAGCTTGGCCGGGTTCGGACTCCAAGAGACCCAGTACTTC. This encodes CASSLAGFGLQETQYF. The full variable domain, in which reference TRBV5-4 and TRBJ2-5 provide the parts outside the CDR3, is ETGVTQSPTHLIKTRGQQVTLRCSSQSGHNTVSWYQQALGQGPQFIFQYYREEENGRGNFPPRFSGLQFPNYSSELNVNALELDDSALYLCASSLAGFGLQETQYFGPGTRLLVL.

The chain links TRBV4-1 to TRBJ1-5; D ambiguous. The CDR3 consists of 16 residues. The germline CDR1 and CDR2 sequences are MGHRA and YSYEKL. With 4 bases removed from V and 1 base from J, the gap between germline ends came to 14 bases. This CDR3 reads CASSPLYGTSNQPQHF. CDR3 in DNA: TGCGCCAGCAGCCCGCTGTATGGCACCAGCAATCAGCCCCAGCATTTT.

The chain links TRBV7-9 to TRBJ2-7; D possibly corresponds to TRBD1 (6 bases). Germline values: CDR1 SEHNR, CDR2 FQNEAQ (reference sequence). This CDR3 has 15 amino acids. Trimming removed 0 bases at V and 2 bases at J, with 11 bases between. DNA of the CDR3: TGTGCCAGCAGCTTAGCACAGGGCCTAGCCTACGAGCAGTACTTC. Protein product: CASSLAQGLAYEQYF.